This T cell receptor (beta chain) emerged from a study of T cells in Graves' hyperthyroidism and ophthalmopathy. Findings and limits, study-wide: Ophthalmopathy, which appeared later, was predicted by the model a median around 6.9 months before onset.

This clonotype has more than one count but fewer than ten. What it binds is unknown. The TCR beta CDR3 regions underwent amplification using RNA transcripts as the source. RT-PCR in the first round (using the HTBI primer set) targeted the TCR CDR3. TCRdb fed the multiplex PCR reads into MiXCR, producing one record per CDR3 protein. The sample lists roughly 240,000 distinct CDR3 sequences, about a sixth occurring once. Between the trimmed V and J ends, which lost 4 bases and 2 bases, there was a span of 20 bases. The CDR3 totals 17 residues. Per the germline V gene, CDR1 is SGDLS and CDR2 is YYNGEE. The material sequenced was blood. This sequence was found in a woman between 18 and 29 years old with Graves' ophthalmopathy. This chain links TRBV9 with TRBJ2-3, with D perhaps given as TRBD1 or TRBD2 (5 bases each). The CDR3: CASSPPGAVLSTDTQYF. CDR3 nucleotides: TGTGCCAGCAGCCCACCCGGGGCAGTTCTATCCACAGATACGCAGTATTTT.